The entry below gives a single T cell receptor beta chain sequence along with its context. This record comes from a study of monozygotic twins with cystic fibrosis. The CDR3 sequence is 13 residues long. The V end was cut by 3 bases, the J end by 6 bases, with 10 bases between. Germline values: CDR1 SGHTA, CDR2 FQGNSA. The data were produced by immunoSEQ multiplex PCR, yet TCRdb's version contains in-frame clones alone and is incomplete. The data show roughly 26,000 clones, 90% seen once. The chain couples TRBV7-2 to TRBJ2-3; D unresolved. This TCR derives from a girl aged 2-10 years with cystic fibrosis. Sequencing used blood. In DNA form, the CDR3 reads TGTGCCAGCAGCTTGGGATCACGTGATACGCAGTATTTT. This gives the protein CASSLGSRDTQYF.